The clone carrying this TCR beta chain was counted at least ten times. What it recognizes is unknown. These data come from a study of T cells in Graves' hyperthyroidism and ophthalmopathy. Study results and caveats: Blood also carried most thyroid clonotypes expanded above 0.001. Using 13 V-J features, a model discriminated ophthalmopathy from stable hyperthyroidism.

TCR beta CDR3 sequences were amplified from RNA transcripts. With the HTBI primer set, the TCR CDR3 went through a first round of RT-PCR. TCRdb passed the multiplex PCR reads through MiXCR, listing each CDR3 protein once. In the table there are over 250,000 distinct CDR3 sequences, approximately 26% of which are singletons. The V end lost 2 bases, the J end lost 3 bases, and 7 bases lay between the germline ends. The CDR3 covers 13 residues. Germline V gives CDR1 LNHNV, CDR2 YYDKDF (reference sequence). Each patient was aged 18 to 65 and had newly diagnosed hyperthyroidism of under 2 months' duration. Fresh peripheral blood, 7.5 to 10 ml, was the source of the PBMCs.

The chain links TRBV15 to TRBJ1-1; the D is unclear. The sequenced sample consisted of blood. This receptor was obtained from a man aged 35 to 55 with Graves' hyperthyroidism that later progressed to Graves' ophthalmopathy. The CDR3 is CATSRFGYTEAFF. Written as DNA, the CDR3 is TGTGCCACCAGCAGATTTGGATACACTGAAGCTTTCTTT.